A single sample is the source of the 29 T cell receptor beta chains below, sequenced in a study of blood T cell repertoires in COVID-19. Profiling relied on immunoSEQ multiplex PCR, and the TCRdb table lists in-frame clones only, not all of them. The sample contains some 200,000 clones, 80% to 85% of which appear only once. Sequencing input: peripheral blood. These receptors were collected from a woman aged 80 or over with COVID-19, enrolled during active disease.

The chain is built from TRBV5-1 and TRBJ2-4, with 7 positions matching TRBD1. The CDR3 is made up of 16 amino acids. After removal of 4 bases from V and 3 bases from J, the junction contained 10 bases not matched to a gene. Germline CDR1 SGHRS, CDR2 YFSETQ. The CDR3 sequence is CASSLVQGTSKNIQYF. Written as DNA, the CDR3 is TGCGCCAGCAGCCTCGTACAGGGGACGAGCAAAAACATTCAGTACTTC.

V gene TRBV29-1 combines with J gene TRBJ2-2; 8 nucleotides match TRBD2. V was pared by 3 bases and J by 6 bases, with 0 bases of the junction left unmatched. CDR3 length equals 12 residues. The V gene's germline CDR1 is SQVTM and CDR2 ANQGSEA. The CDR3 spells CSVERGAGELFF. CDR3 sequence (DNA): TGCAGCGTTGAGCGGGGGGCCGGGGAGCTGTTTTTT.

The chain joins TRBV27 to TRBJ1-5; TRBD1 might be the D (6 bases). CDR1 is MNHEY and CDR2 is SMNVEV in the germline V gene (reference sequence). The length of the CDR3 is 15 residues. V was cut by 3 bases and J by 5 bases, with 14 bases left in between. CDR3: CASSFGSSGDQPQHF. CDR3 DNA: TGTGCCAGCAGTTTTGGTTCCTCAGGGGATCAGCCCCAGCATTTT.

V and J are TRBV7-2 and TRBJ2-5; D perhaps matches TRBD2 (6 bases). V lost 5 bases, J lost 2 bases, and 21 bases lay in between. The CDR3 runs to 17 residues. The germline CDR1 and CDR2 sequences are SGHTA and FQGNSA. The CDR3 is CASSHKLAVKGQETQYF. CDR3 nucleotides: TGTGCCAGCAGCCACAAATTAGCGGTGAAGGGTCAAGAGACCCAGTACTTC.

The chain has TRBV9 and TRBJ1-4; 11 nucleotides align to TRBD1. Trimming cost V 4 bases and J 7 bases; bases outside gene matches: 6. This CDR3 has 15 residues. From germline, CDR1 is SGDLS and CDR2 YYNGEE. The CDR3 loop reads CASSPGQGASEKLFF. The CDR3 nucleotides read TGTGCCAGCAGCCCAGGACAGGGGGCGAGTGAAAAACTGTTTTTT.

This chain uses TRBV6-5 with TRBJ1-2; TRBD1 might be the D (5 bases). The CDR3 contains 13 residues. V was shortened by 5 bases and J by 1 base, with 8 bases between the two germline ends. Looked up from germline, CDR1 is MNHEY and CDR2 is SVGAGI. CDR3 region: CASSQQVNYGYTF. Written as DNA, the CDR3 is TGTGCCAGCAGTCAACAGGTTAACTATGGCTACACCTTC.

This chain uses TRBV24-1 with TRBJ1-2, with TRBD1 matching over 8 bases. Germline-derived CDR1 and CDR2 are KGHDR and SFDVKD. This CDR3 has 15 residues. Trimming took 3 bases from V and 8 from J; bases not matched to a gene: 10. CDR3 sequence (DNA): TGTGCCACCAGTGATGACAATCCAGGGGGCCGGGGCTACACCTTC. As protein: CATSDDNPGGRGYTF.

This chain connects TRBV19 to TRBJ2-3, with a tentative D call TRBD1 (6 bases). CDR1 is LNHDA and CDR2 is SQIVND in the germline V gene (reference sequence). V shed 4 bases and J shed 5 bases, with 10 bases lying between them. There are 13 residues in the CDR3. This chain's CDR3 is CASSKLGGDTQYF. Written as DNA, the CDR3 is TGTGCCAGTAGTAAATTAGGGGGAGATACGCAGTATTTT.

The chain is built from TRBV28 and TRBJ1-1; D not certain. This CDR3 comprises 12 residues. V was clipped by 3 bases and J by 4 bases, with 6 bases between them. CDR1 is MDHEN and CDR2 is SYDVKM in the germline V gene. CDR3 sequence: CASSFSATEAFF. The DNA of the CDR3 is TGTGCCAGCAGTTTCAGTGCCACTGAAGCTTTCTTT.

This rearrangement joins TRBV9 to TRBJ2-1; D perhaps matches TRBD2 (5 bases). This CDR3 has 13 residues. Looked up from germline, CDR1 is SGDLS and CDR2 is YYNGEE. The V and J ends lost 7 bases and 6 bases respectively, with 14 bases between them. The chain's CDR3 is CASGVGLTNEQFF. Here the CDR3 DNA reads TGTGCCAGCGGGGTCGGACTCACCAATGAGCAGTTCTTC.

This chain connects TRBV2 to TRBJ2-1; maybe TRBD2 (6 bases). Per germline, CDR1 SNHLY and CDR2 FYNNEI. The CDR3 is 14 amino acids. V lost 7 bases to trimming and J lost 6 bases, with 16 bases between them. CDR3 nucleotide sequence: TGTGCCAGCATGCTAAGCGGGTTAGGCAATGAGCAGTTCTTC. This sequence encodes CASMLSGLGNEQFF.

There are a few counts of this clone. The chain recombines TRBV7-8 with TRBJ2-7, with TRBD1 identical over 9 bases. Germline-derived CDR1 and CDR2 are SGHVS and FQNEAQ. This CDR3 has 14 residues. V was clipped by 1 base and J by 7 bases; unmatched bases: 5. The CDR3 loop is CASSLVTGTGEQYV. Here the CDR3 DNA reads TGTGCCAGCAGCTTAGTTACCGGGACAGGGGAGCAGTACGTC.

The CDR3 bases are TGTGCCAGCAGCTTATTCGGACAGGGCCTTCCTCCCGATACGCAGTATTTT. Its translation: CASSLFGQGLPPDTQYF. V gene TRBV7-2 combines with J gene TRBJ2-3; 8 bases fit TRBD1. Per the germline V gene, CDR1 is SGHTA and CDR2 is FQGNSA. V dropped 2 bases and J dropped 6; count of bases not matched to a gene: 13. The CDR3 spans 17 residues.

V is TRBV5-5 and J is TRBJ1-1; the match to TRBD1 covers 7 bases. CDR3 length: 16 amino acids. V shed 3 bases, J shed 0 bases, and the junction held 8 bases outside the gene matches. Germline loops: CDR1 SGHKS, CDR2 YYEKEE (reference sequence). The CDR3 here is CASSWGQGVMNTEAFF. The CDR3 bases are TGTGCCAGCAGCTGGGGCCAGGGGGTCATGAACACTGAAGCTTTCTTT.

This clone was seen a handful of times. The CDR3 nucleotides are TGTGCCAGCAGCCAAGGGAGGGGGCGCGTTAATGAAAAACTGTTTTTT. This gives the protein CASSQGRGRVNEKLFF. This sequence joins TRBV3-1 (or the pseudogene TRBV3-2) and TRBJ1-4; 7 bases map to TRBD1. Germline V gene sequence: CDR1 LGHDT, CDR2 YNNKEL (reference sequence). Trimming cost V 1 base and J 4 bases; bases outside gene matches: 6. The CDR3 sequence is 16 residues long.

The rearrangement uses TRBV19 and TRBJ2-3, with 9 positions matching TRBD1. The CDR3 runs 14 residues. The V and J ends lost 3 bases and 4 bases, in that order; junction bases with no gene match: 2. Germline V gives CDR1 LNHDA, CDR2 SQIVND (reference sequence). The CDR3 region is CASSMGTGPDTQYF. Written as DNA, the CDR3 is TGTGCCAGTAGTATGGGGACAGGGCCAGATACGCAGTATTTT.

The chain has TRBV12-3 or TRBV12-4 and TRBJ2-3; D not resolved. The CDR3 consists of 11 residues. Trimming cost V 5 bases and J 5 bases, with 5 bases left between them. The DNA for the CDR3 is TGTGCCAGCAGTCGTATAGATACGCAGTATTTT. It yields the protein CASSRIDTQYF.

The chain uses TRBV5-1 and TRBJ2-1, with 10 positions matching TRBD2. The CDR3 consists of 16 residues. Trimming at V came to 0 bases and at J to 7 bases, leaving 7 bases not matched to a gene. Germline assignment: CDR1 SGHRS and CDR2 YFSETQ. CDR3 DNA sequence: TGCGCCAGCAGCTTGGGGGGAGCGGGGGGGCAAAATGAGCAGTTCTTC. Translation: CASSLGGAGGQNEQFF.

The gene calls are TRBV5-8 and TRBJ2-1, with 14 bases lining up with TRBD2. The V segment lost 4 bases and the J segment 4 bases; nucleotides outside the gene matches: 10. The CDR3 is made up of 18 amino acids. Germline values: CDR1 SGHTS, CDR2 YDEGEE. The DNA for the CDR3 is TGTGCCAGCAGCCCTGGACTAGCGGGGGGCAAGGGGTACAATGAGCAGTTCTTC. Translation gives CASSPGLAGGKGYNEQFF.

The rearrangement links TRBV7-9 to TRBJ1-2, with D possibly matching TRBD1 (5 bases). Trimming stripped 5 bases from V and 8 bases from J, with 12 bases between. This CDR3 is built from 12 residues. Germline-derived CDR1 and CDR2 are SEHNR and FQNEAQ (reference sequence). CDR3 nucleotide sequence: TGTGCCAGCAGCCCCCGGCAGGGCGGCTACACCTTC. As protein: CASSPRQGGYTF.

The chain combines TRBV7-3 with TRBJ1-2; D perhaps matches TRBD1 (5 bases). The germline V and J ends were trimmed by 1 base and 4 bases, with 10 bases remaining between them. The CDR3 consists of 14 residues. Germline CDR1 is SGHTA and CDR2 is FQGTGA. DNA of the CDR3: TGTGCCAGCAGCTTAAGTCGACAGTCCTATGGCTACACCTTC. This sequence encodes CASSLSRQSYGYTF.

CDR3 bases: TGTGCCATCAGTGAGGTCCCGCGGGGGAGCACAGATACGCAGTATTTT. This encodes CAISEVPRGSTDTQYF. The chain employs TRBV10-3 and TRBJ2-3; TRBD2 matches 7 bases. Germline CDR1 and CDR2: ENHRY and SYGVKD. Trimming removed 2 bases from V and 0 bases from J; junction bases left unmatched: 5. CDR3 length equals 16 residues.

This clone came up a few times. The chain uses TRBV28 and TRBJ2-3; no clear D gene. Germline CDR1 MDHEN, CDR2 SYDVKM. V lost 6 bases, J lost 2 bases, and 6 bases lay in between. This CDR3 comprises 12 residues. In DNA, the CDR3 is TGTGCCAGCAGCGTACTCACAGATACGCAGTATTTT. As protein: CASSVLTDTQYF.

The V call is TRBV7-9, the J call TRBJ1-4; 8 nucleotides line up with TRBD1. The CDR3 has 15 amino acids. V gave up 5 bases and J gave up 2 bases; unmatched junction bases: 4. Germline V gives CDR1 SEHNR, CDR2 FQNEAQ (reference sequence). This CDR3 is CASSGQGATNEKLFF. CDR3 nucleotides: TGTGCCAGCAGCGGGCAGGGGGCGACTAATGAAAAACTGTTTTTT.

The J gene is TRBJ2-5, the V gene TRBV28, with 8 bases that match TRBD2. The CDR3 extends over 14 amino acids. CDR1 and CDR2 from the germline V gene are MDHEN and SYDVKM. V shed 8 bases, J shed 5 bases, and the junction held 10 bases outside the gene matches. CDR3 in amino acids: CASRPAGEGETQYF. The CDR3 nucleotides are TGTGCCAGCCGACCAGCGGGGGAGGGGGAGACCCAGTACTTC.

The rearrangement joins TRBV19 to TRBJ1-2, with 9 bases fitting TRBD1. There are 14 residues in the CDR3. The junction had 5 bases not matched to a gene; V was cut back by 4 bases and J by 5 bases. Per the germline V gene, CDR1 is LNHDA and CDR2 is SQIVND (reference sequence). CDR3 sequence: CASSTQGAGYGYTF. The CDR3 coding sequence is TGTGCCAGTAGTACACAGGGGGCTGGGTATGGCTACACCTTC.

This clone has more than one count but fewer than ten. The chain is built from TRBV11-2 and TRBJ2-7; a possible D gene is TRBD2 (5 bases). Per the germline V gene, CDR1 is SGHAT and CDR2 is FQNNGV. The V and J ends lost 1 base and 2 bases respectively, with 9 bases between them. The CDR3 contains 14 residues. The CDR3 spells CASSLVPGTYEQYF. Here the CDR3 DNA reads TGTGCCAGCAGCTTAGTTCCGGGGACCTACGAGCAGTACTTC.

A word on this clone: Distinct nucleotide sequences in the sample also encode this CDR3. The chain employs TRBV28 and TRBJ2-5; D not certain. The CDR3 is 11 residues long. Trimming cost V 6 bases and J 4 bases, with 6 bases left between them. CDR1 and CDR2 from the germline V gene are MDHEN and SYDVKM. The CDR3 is CASSSRETQYF. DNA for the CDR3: TGTGCCAGCAGCTCGCGAGAGACCCAGTACTTC. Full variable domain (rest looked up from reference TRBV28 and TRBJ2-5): DVKVTQSSRYLVKRTGEKVFLECVQDMDHENMFWYRQDPGLGLRLIYFSYDVKMKEKGDIPEGYSVSREKKERFSLILESASTNQTSMYLCASSSRETQYFGPGTRLLVL.

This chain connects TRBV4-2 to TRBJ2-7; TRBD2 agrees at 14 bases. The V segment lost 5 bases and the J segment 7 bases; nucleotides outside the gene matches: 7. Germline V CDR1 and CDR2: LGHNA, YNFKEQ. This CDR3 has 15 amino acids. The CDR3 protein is CASSSRLAGGREQYF. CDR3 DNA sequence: TGTGCCAGCAGCAGCCGACTAGCGGGGGGGCGTGAGCAGTACTTC.